These 6 T cell receptor beta chains were sequenced from one sample in a study of regulatory T cells in long-lasting Graves disease. The time point: persistent/refractory GD, antithyroid drugs over 5 years with positive TRAb. The TCR library was prepared using RNA isolated from PBMCs. Building the TCR beta libraries relied on iRepertoire HTBI primers, and CDR3 regions underwent Arm-PCR. TCRdb reprocessed the multiplex PCR reads with MiXCR, giving one entry per CDR3 protein. This table holds about 290,000 distinct CDR3 sequences, 20% to 25% found once. The specimen comprised peripheral blood mononuclear cells (PBMCs), sampled when the disease was refractory, from a patient treated with antithyroid drugs. The receptors come from a female donor with Graves disease.

The CDR3 DNA is TGCGCCAGCAGCCCTTGGGAGGACTTGAACACTGAAGCTTTCTTT. Its translation: CASSPWEDLNTEAFF. The rearrangement joins TRBV5-1 to TRBJ1-1; D call uncertain. Trimming took 4 bases from V and 0 from J, leaving 13 bases between them. Germline CDR1 SGHRS, CDR2 YFSETQ. CDR3 size: 15 residues.

In its sample, this clonotype was seen a few times. V and J are TRBV2 and TRBJ2-5; TRBD2 matches at 13 bases. The V and J ends lost 9 bases and 5 bases, in that order; junction bases with no gene match: 6. Germline CDR1 is SNHLY and CDR2 is FYNNEI. The CDR3 has 14 amino acids. CDR3 protein: CASWTSGRFETQYF. Here the CDR3 DNA reads TGTGCCAGTTGGACTAGCGGGAGATTCGAGACCCAGTACTTC.

Ten or more counts support this clonotype. The chain's CDR3 is CASRRTSGSGHEQFF. CDR3 DNA: TGTGCCAGCAGGCGGACTAGCGGGAGTGGGCATGAGCAGTTCTTC. The chain employs TRBV7-6 and TRBJ2-1, with 13 bases fitting TRBD2. This CDR3 region has 15 residues. The V gene's germline CDR1 is SGHVS and CDR2 FNYEAQ. Losses at the gene ends were 6 bases for V and 8 bases for J; bases not matched to a gene: 7.

The chain uses TRBV14 and TRBJ2-7; 8 nucleotides line up with TRBD1. The germline V gene encodes CDR1 SGHDN and CDR2 FVKESK. The CDR3 covers 14 residues. The V and J ends lost 4 bases and 6 bases, in that order; junction bases with no gene match: 8. Here the CDR3 reads CASSLTGGVGEQYF. CDR3 nucleotide sequence: TGTGCCAGCAGCCTCACAGGGGGTGTCGGCGAGCAGTACTTC.

This clonotype came up many times. The chain recombines TRBV7-2 with TRBJ2-2; possible D gene TRBD2, 5 bases. In germline, CDR1 is SGHTA, CDR2 FQGNSA. Trimming pared 2 bases from V and 2 bases from J, leaving 12 bases between. This CDR3 has 16 amino acids. The CDR3 spells CASSLTGGLNTGELFF. CDR3 DNA: TGTGCCAGCAGCTTAACTGGCGGACTTAACACCGGGGAGCTGTTTTTT.

This chain joins TRBV30 and TRBJ2-2; weak D call: TRBD2 (6 bases). The CDR3 sequence is 16 residues long. V was pared by 2 bases and J by 4 bases, with 17 bases between. The germline CDR1 and CDR2 sequences are GTSNPN and SVGIG (reference sequence). This CDR3 reads CAWSTTGTQGTGELFF. DNA for the CDR3: TGTGCCTGGAGTACCACCGGGACTCAGGGCACCGGGGAGCTGTTTTTT. Full variable domain (remainder filled in from reference TRBV30 and TRBJ2-2): SQTIHQWPATLVQPVGSPLSLECTVEGTSNPNLYWYRQAAGRGLQLLFYSVGIGQISSEVPQNLSASRPQDRQFILSSKKLLLSDSGFYLCAWSTTGTQGTGELFFGEGSRLTVL.